This record covers a single TCR beta chain. Its target is unknown. Looked up from germline, CDR1 is LNHNV and CDR2 is YYDKDF (reference sequence). With 3 bases clipped from V and 0 bases from J, the junction kept 5 bases outside the gene matches. CDR3 size: 16 residues. The sample comes from a study of spatial heterogeneity in lung cancer. A single record per CDR3 protein comes from TCRdb applying MiXCR to the 5' RACE reads. This sample yields around 12,000 distinct CDR3 sequences, of which around 5.8% are seen a single time; more than 9.5% belongs to the top ten. As to time point: sample taken at primary tumor resection. The donor population consisted of more than 55 patients with untreated, early-stage non-small cell lung cancer. Sequencing covered unsorted whole RNA taken from tumor, nontumor lung or frozen PBMC. Notes on the study in general: Tumoral mutation counts were tracked by counts of expanded intratumoral alpha and beta TCRs.

The clonotype was recovered from a female donor with early-stage non-small cell lung cancer. Sequenced material: lung tumor tissue, taken at surgery. The gene calls are TRBV15 and TRBJ2-1, with 7 bases identical to TRBD2. This CDR3 reads CATSRAGLDSYNEQFF. Written as DNA, the CDR3 is TGTGCCACCAGCAGGGCCGGACTAGACTCCTACAATGAGCAGTTCTTC.